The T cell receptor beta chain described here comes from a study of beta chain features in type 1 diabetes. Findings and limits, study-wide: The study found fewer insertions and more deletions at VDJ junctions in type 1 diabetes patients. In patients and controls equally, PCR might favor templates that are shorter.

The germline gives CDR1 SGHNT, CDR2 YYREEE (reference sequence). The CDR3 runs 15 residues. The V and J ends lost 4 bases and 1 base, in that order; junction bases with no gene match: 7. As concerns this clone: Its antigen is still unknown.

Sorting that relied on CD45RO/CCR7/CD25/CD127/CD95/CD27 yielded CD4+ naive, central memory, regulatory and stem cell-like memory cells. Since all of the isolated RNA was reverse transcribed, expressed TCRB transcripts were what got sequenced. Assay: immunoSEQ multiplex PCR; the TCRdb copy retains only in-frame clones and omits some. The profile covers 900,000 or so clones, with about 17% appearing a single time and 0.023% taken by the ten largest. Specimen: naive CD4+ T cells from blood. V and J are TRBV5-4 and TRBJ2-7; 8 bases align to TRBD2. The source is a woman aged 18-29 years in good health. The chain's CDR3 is CASSRTGGGSYEQYF. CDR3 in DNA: TGTGCCAGCAGCCGTACGGGAGGGGGGTCCTACGAGCAGTACTTC.